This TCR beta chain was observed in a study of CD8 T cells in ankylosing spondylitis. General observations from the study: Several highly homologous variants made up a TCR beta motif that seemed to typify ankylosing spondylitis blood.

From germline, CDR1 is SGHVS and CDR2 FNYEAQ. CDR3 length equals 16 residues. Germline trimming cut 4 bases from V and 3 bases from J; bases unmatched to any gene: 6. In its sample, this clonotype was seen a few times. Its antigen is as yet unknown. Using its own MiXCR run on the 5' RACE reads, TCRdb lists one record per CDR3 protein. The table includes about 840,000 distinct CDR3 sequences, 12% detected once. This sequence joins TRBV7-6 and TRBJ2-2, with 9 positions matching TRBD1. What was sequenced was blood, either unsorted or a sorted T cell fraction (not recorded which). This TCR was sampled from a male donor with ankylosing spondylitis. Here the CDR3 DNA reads TGTGCCAGCAGCTCTGTTAGGACAGGGGACACCGGGGAGCTGTTTTTT. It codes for CASSSVRTGDTGELFF.